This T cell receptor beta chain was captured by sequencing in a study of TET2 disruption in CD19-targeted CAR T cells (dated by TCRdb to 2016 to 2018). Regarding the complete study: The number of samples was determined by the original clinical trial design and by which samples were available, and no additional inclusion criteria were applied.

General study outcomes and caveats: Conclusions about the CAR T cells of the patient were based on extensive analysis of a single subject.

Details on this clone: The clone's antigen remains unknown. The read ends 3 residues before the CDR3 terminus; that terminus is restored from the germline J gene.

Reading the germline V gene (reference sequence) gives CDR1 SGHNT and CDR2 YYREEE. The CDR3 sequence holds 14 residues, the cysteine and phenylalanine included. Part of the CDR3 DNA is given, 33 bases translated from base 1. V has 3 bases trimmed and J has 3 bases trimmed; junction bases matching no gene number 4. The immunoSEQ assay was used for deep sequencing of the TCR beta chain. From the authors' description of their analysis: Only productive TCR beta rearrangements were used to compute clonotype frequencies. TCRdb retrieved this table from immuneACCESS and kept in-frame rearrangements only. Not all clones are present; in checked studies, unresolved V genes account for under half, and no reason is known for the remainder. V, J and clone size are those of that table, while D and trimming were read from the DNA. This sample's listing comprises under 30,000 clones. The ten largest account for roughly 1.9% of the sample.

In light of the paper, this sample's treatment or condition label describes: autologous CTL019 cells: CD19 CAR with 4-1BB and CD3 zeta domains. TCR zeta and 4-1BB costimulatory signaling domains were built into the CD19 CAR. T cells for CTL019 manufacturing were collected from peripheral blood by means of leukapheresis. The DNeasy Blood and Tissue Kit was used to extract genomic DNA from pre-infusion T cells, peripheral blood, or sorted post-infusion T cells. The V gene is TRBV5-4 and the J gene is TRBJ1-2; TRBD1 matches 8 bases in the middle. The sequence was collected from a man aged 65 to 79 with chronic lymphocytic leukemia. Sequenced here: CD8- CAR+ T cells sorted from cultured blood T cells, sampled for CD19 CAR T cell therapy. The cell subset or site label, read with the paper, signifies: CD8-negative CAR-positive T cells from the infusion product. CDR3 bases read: TGTGCCAGCAGCTCCAGGGGGCTGGACTATGGC. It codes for CASSSRGLDYG. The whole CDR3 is CASSSRGLDYGYTF.